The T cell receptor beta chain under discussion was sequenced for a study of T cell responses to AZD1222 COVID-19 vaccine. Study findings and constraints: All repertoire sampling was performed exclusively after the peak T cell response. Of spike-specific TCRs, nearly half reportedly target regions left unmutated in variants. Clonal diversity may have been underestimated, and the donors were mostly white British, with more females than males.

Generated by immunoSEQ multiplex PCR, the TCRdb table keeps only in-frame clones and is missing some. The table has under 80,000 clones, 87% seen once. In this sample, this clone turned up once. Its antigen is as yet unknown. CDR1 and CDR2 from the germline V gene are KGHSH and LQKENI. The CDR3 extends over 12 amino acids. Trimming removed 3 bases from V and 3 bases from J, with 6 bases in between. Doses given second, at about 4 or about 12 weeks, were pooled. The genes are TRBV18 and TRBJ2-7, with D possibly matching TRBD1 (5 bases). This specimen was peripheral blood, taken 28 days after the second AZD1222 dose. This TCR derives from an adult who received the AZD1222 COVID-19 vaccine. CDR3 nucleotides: TGTGCCAGCTCACCCGACAGCTACGAGCAGTACTTC. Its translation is CASSPDSYEQYF.